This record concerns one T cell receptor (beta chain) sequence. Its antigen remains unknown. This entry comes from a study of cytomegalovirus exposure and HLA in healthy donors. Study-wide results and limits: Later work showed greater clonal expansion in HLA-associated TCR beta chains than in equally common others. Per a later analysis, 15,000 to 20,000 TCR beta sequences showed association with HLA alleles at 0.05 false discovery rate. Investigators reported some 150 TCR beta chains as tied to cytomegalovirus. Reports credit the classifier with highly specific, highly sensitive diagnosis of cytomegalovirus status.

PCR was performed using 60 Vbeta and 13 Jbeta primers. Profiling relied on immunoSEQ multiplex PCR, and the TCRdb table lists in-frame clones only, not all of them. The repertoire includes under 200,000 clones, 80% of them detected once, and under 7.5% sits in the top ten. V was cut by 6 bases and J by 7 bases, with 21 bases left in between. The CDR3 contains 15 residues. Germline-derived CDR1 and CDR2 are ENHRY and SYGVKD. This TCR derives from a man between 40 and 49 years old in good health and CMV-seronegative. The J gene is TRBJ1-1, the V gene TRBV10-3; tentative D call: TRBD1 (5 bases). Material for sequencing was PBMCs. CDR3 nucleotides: TGTGCCATCAGGGCCCTCGAGGAGGGGAGGATTGAAGCTTTCTTT. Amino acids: CAIRALEEGRIEAFF.